The 7 T cell receptor beta chains listed next were all sequenced from one sample in a study of T cell responses to AZD1222 COVID-19 vaccine. Profiling relied on immunoSEQ multiplex PCR, and the TCRdb table lists in-frame clones only, not all of them. The data show 110,000 to 150,000 clones, about nine tenths seen once. Here the sequenced sample was peripheral blood, taken on day 0 of AZD1222 vaccination. These receptor sequences come from an adult in good health.

The V gene is TRBV6-4, the J gene TRBJ2-2, with unresolved D. Germline V gene lookup returns CDR1 MRHNA and CDR2 SNTAGT. The CDR3 loop spans 14 amino acids. V was pared by 5 bases and J by 0 bases, with 7 bases between. CDR3 bases: TGTGCCAGCAGTTCCCTCACGAACACCGGGGAGCTGTTTTTT. This sequence encodes CASSSLTNTGELFF.

The chain couples TRBV4-1 to TRBJ2-5, with TRBD2 as a possible D gene (7 bases). The germline V gene has CDR1 MGHRA and CDR2 YSYEKL. Deletions cut 5 bases from V and 0 bases from J, with 19 bases between. The CDR3 contains 17 residues. CDR3 in amino acids: CASSTGRGSRDQETQYF. CDR3 nucleotides: TGCGCCAGCAGCACAGGGAGGGGGTCCAGGGACCAAGAGACCCAGTACTTC.

This clone came up a few times. The CDR3 sequence is CASSRGTGDQETQYF. The CDR3 DNA reads as TGTGCCAGCAGCCGCGGGACAGGGGACCAAGAGACCCAGTACTTC. The chain links TRBV3-1 (or the pseudogene TRBV3-2) to TRBJ2-5; 10 positions agree with TRBD1. There are 15 residues in the CDR3. With V trimmed by 4 bases and J by 0 bases, 2 bases remained unmatched. In germline, CDR1 is LGHDT, CDR2 YNNKEL (reference sequence).

The chain joins TRBV19 to TRBJ2-1, with 12 positions matching TRBD2. CDR3 length: 14 residues. The V segment lost 5 bases and the J segment 9 bases; nucleotides outside the gene matches: 5. CDR1 and CDR2 (germline): LNHDA, SQIVND (reference sequence). CDR3 coding DNA: TGTGCCAGTAGTGGACTAGCGGGAAGCAGTGAGCAGTTCTTC. Amino acids: CASSGLAGSSEQFF.

The V call is TRBV18, the J call TRBJ1-5, with a tentative D call TRBD1 (5 bases). Per germline, CDR1 KGHSH and CDR2 LQKENI. V lost 6 bases, J lost 0 bases, and 9 bases lay in between. The CDR3 loop spans 14 amino acids. The CDR3 DNA reads as TGTGCCAGCTCGGGGACGGTTAGCAATCAGCCCCAGCATTTT. Translating gives CASSGTVSNQPQHF.

V and J are TRBV3-1 (or the pseudogene TRBV3-2) and TRBJ2-3; D not resolved. V lost 0 bases and J lost 0, with 10 bases in between. Germline V gene data show CDR1 as LGHDT and CDR2 as YNNKEL (reference sequence). CDR3 size: 16 residues. The CDR3 DNA is TGTGCCAGCAGCCAAGAAGTAGGAACTAGCACAGATACGCAGTATTTT. Protein sequence: CASSQEVGTSTDTQYF.

The chain is built from TRBV2 and TRBJ2-1, with 12 bases lining up with TRBD2. V lost 6 bases to trimming and J lost 6 bases; unmatched junction nucleotides: 9. The CDR3 is made up of 16 amino acids. Germline CDR1 and CDR2: SNHLY and FYNNEI. The CDR3 protein is CASSRRVLAGGNEQFF. As DNA, the CDR3 is TGTGCCAGCAGCCGAAGAGTACTAGCGGGAGGCAATGAGCAGTTCTTC. Filled out from reference TRBV2 and TRBJ2-1, the complete variable domain reads EPEVTQTPSHQVTQMGQEVILRCVPISNHLYFYWYRQILGQKVEFLVSFYNNEISEKSEIFDDQFSVERPDGSNFTLKIRSTKLEDSAMYFCASSRRVLAGGNEQFFGPGTRLTVL.